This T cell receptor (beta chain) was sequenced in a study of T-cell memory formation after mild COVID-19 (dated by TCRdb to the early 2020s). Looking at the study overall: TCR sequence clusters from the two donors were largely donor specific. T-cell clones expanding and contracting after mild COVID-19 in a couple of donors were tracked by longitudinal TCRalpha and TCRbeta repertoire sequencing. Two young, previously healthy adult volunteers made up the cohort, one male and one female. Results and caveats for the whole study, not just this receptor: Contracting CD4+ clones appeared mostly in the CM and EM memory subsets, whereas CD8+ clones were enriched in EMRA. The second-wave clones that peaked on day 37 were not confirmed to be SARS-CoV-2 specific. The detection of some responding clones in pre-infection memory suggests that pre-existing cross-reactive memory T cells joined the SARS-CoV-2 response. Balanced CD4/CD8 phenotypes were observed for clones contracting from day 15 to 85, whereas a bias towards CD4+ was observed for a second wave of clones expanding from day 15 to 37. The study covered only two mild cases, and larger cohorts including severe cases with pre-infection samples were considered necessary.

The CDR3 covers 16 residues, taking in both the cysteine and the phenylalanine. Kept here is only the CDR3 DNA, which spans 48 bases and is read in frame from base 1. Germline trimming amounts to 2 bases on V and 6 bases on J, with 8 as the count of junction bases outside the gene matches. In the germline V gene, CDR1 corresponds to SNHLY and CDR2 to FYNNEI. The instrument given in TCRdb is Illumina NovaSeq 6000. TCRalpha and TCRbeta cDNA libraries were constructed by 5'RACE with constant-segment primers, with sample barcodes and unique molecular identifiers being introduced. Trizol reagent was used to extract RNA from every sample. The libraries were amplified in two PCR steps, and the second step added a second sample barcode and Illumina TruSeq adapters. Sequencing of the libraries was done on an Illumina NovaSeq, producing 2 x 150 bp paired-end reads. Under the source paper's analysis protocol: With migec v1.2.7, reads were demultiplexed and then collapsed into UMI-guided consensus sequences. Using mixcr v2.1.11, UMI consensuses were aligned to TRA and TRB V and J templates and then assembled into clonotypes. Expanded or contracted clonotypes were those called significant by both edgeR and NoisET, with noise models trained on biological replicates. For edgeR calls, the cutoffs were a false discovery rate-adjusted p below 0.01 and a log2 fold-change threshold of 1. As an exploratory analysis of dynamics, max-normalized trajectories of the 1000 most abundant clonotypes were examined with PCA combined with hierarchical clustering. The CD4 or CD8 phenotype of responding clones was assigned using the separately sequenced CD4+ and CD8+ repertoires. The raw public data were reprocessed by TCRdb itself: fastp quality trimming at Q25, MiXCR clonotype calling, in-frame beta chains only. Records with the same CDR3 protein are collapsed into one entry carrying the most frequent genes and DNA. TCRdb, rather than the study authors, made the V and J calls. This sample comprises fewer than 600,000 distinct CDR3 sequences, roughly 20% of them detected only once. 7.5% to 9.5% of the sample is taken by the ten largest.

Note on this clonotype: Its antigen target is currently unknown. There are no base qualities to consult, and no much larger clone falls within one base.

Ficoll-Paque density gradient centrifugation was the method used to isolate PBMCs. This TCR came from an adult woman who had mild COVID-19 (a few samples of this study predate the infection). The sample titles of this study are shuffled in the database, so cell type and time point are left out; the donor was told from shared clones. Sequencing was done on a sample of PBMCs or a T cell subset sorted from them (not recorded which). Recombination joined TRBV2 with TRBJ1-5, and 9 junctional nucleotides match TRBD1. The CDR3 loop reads CASSERERQGGQPQHF. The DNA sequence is TGTGCCAGCAGTGAAAGGGAAAGACAGGGGGGTCAGCCCCAGCATTTT.